This entry describes one T cell receptor (beta chain). It lacks a known antigen. Compared with germline, one end of the junction differs, possibly owing to a read error. The label giving this sample's time point can be read as: about 28 days (+/-7) after the second vaccine dose. This specimen's treatment or condition label, per the study, means: meningococcal conjugate vaccine given as trial control. Vaccinee samples came from UK trials COV001 and COV002, including a single-blind randomized controlled phase 2/3 trial of AZD1222 (ChAdOx1 nCoV-19) in healthy adults. Trial participant PBMC samples were collected at day 0 and day 28 after the second dose for TCRbeta chain sequencing. These data originate in a study of T cell responses to AZD1222 COVID-19 vaccine (dated by TCRdb to 2020 to 2023). Study-wide context: A total of 240 or so trial participants underwent TCR sequencing, of whom about 210 had received two doses of AZD1222 and about 26 had received two doses of the MenACWY control vaccine. Enrollment into the trials was organized by age into subgroups of 18-55, 56-69 and 70-plus years, and those subgroups contained roughly 150, 30 and 60 TCR-sequenced participants, respectively.

For CDR1 and CDR2, the germline V gene (reference sequence) lists LNHDA and SQIVND. CDR3 length: 15 amino acids, cysteine to phenylalanine. Only the CDR3 region is kept as DNA, spanning 45 bases read in frame from base 1. On the study overall, not on this receptor specifically: A significant rise in spike-specific TCR breadth and depth was observed after two AZD1222 doses relative to day 0 and relative to MenACWY recipients. CD4 TCRs associated with the vaccine covered the entire spike protein, and the dominant responses were in regions 160-218 and 743-854. Because no day 14 peak-response samples were available, repertoires were characterized only after the peak T cell response. Conclusions about previously exposed vaccinees are limited, since just a handful of AZD1222 recipients were seropositive for SARS-CoV-2 at baseline. Participants were mostly white British, with more females than males. The authors suggested clonal diversity may have been underestimated. In the small 56-69-year group, the increase in depth fell short of significance, most likely because of low power. Epitopes outside the regions mutated in the B.1.351 and B.1.1.7 variants were reportedly recognized by nearly half of the unique spike-specific TCRs.

The CDR3 regions of human TCRbeta chains were subjected to immunosequencing. The authors' pipeline ran thus. Repertoire TCRs were checked for matches against a reference library of SARS-CoV-2-specific TCRs that had been generated using the MIRA antigen-specificity platform. Breadth was defined as the fraction of unique TCRs that were SARS-CoV-2-associated. Depth was defined as the fraction of total T cells that were SARS-CoV-2-associated. Using the MIRA data, each spike-specific TCR was assigned both to the spike region to which the TCR was reactive and to a CD4 or CD8 class. Log10-transformed breadth and depth values were compared by one-way ANOVA with Sidak's multiple comparisons tests. TCRdb mirrors the immuneACCESS table, restricted to in-frame sequences. Some clones are absent from its copies; in checked studies, under half trace to an unresolved V gene, and the reason for the others is unknown. D and trimming come from the DNA, and the V and J calls and clone size come from that table. The sample table holds 150,000 or so clones, of which 85% to 90% were seen once. The top ten constitute more than 3.5% of the sample.

This clonotype originated in an adult who received the MenACWY meningococcal vaccine as a control. Rearrangement joined TRBV19 to TRBJ2-7; 14 nucleotides in the junction match TRBD2. The sample was peripheral blood, taken 28 days after the second dose of the MenACWY control vaccine. The DNA sequence is as follows: TGTGCCACTAGTATTCGGGGGACTAGCGGGAGCGAGCAGTACTTC. This is translated as CATSIRGTSGSEQYF.